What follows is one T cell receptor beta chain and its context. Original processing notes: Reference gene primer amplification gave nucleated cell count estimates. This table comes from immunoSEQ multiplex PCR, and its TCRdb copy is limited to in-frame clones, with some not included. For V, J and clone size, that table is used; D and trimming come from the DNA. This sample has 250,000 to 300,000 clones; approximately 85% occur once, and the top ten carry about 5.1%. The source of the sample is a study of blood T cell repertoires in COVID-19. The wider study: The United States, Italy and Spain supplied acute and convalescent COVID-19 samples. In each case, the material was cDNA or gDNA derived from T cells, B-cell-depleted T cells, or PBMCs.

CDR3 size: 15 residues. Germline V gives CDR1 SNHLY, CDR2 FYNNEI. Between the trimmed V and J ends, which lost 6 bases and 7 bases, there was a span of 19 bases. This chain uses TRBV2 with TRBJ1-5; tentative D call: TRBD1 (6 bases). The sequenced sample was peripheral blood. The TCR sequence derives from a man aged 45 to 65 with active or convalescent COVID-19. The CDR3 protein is CASRPGTIAGQPQHF. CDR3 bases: TGTGCCAGCAGACCCGGGACAATAGCAGGGCAGCCCCAGCATTTT.